Sequencing of this TCR beta chain was carried out in a study of blood T cell repertoires in COVID-19. As for the study in general: Sources were T cells, B-cell-depleted T cells, or PBMCs; the material itself was cDNA or gDNA.

Study members were between about 18 and 95 years old and lived in 20 to 25 US regions. All recovered Cohort 3 donors got two negative PCRs, got clearance, or saw symptom resolution. Using immunoSEQ multiplex PCR, the repertoire was profiled, and TCRdb retains in-frame clones only, with some absent. The table lists about 250,000 clones, approximately 90% of them singletons. CDR3 length equals 16 residues. After removal of 4 bases from V and 4 bases from J, the junction contained 10 bases not matched to a gene. The germline CDR1 and CDR2 sequences are LGHNA and YNFKEQ. This clonotype originated in a man aged 35 to 55 who had recovered from COVID-19. This chain links TRBV4-2 with TRBJ2-3; 8 nucleotides agree with TRBD2. Sequenced: PBMCs or T cells enriched from blood (not recorded which). Here the CDR3 DNA reads TGTGCCAGCAGCCCCTCAGGACTAGCCGTAGCAGATACGCAGTATTTT. It is translated as CASSPSGLAVADTQYF.